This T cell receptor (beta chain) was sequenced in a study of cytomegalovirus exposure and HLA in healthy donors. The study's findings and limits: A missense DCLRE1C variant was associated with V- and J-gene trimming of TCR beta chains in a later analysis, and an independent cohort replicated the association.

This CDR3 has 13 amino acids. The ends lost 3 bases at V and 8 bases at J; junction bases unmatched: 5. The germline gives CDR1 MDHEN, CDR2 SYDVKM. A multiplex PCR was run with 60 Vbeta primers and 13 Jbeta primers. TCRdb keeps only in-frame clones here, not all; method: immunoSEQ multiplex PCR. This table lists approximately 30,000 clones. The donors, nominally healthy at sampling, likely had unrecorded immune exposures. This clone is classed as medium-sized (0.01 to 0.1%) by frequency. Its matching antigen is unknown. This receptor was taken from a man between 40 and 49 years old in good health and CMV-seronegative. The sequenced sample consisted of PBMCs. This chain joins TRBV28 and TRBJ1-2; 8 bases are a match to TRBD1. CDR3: CASSFPGQGGYTF. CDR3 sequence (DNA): TGTGCCAGCAGTTTCCCAGGACAGGGCGGCTACACCTTC.